Listed here are 23 T cell receptor beta chains from one sample, sequenced in a study of shared clonotypes between healthy human individuals. Some clones are missing from TCRdb's copy, which holds only in-frame ones; the method was immunoSEQ multiplex PCR. Found here are roughly 2.1 million clones, around 93% of them singletons; the top ten hold under 2%. Only CD45RO-negative cells positively selected for CCR7 counted as naive CD8 cells, so terminally differentiated effector memory CD45RA+ cells were excluded. Sequencing was done on a sample of naive CD8+ T cells from PBMCs. All receptors derive from a man younger than 30 in good health. Some clones in this sample may be carry-over from other donors' samples.

With regard to this clone: Other DNA variants within this sample encode the same CDR3. The V gene is TRBV9, the J gene TRBJ2-7; D is unresolved. The CDR3 is 12 residues long. Deletions cut 4 bases from V and 3 bases from J, with 8 bases between. CDR1 and CDR2 from the germline V gene are SGDLS and YYNGEE. CDR3 amino acids: CASSPPSYEQYF. CDR3 bases: TGTGCCAGCAGCCCCCCAAGCTACGAGCAGTACTTC.

V usage is TRBV5-6 and J usage is TRBJ2-3; 7 nucleotides line up with TRBD2. This CDR3 comprises 17 residues. The germline gives CDR1 SGHDT, CDR2 YYEEEE. The V gene end was trimmed by 0 bases and the J gene end by 4 bases; junction bases not matched to a gene: 11. The DNA of the CDR3 is TGTGCCAGCAGCTTGGCCTGGGGGGGAGGGCCCGCAGATACGCAGTATTTT. Amino acids: CASSLAWGGGPADTQYF.

This chain uses TRBV7-2 with TRBJ2-2; D not resolved. Germline-derived CDR1 and CDR2 are SGHTA and FQGNSA. V lost 5 bases and J lost 0, with 4 bases in between. CDR3 size: 13 residues. The CDR3 DNA sequence: TGTGCCAGCAGCACAGCGAACACCGGGGAGCTGTTTTTT. This gives the protein CASSTANTGELFF.

The V and J genes are TRBV5-1 and TRBJ2-1; 8 bases are shared with TRBD2. The CDR3 length is 18 residues. Trimming cost V 1 base and J 6 bases; bases outside gene matches: 15. CDR1 SGHRS and CDR2 YFSETQ come from the germline V gene. This CDR3 reads CASSLLPITSGLGNEQFF. As DNA, the CDR3 is TGCGCCAGCAGCTTGCTCCCGATCACTAGCGGCCTTGGCAATGAGCAGTTCTTC.

The V call is TRBV5-1, the J call TRBJ2-1, with D unclear. V was shortened by 4 bases and J by 7 bases, with 18 bases between the two germline ends. The CDR3 loop spans 15 amino acids. Germline CDR1 and CDR2: SGHRS and YFSETQ. CDR3 in DNA: TGCGCCAGCAGCCCGTTCGACCTAGGATTAAATGAGCAGTTCTTC. Translating gives CASSPFDLGLNEQFF.

The chain carries TRBV19 and TRBJ2-1; D is perhaps TRBD1 or TRBD2 (5 bases each). This CDR3 region has 11 residues. Trimming removed 5 bases from V and 13 bases from J, with 12 bases in between. Germline CDR1 reads LNHDA; CDR2 reads SQIVND (reference sequence). DNA for the CDR3: TGTGCCAGTAGTGAGGGGTATGGACAGTTCTTC. This encodes CASSEGYGQFF.

The chain joins TRBV14 to TRBJ2-7, with D possibly being TRBD1 (5 bases). The V and J ends lost 4 bases and 9 bases respectively, with 19 bases between them. CDR1 and CDR2 from the germline V gene are SGHDN and FVKESK. CDR3 length: 14 amino acids. CDR3 nucleotide sequence: TGTGCCAGCAGCCCCCCAGGGTTTAGGGCCGGGCAGTACTTC. Its protein product is CASSPPGFRAGQYF. The full variable domain, rest sourced from reference TRBV14 and TRBJ2-7, is EAGVTQFPSHSVIEKGQTVTLRCDPISGHDNLYWYRRVMGKEIKFLLHFVKESKQDESGMPNNRFLAERTGGTYSTLKVQPAELEDSGVYFCASSPPGFRAGQYFGPGTRLTVT.

The chain uses TRBV6-5 and TRBJ2-7; no reliable D call. The germline V gene encodes CDR1 MNHEY and CDR2 SVGAGI. This CDR3 has 14 residues. V was pared by 2 bases and J by 0 bases, with 8 bases between. The CDR3 spells CASSYIAGSYEQYF. The CDR3 coding sequence is TGTGCCAGCAGTTACATCGCTGGCTCCTACGAGCAGTACTTC.

Comments on this clone: A junction boundary mismatches the germline segment, possibly from a read error. The chain joins TRBV28 to TRBJ2-7; 8 bases line up with TRBD2. The CDR3 consists of 18 residues. In germline, CDR1 is MDHEN, CDR2 SYDVKM. The CDR3 region is CACSPLDGLAGHPYEQYF. The CDR3 DNA sequence: TGTGCCTGCAGTCCCTTGGACGGGCTAGCGGGCCACCCCTACGAGCAGTACTTC.

The CDR3 reads CASSWTSRGGELFF. The CDR3 DNA sequence: TGTGCCAGCAGCTGGACTAGCCGGGGCGGGGAGCTGTTTTTT. The chain joins TRBV7-6 to TRBJ2-2, with TRBD2 matching over 8 bases. With 4 bases clipped from V and 7 bases from J, the junction kept 5 bases outside the gene matches. This CDR3 contains 14 residues. CDR1 is SGHVS, CDR2 FNYEAQ, per germline.

This chain uses TRBV7-9 with TRBJ2-3; D uncertain. Germline assignment: CDR1 SEHNR and CDR2 FQNEAQ (reference sequence). With 1 base removed from V and 4 bases from J, the gap between germline ends came to 18 bases. The CDR3 has 17 amino acids. The CDR3 loop reads CASSLGFVGRTSDTQYF. In nucleotides, the CDR3 is TGTGCCAGCAGCTTAGGTTTTGTCGGACGCACTTCAGATACGCAGTATTTT.

This clone was detected only a few times. The chain employs TRBV2 and TRBJ1-1, with D unclear. The CDR3 spans 11 residues. Looked up from germline, CDR1 is SNHLY and CDR2 is FYNNEI. V dropped 5 bases and J dropped 5 bases, with 6 bases sitting between them. The DNA of the CDR3 is TGTGCCAGCAGTCTTCCTACTGAAGCTTTCTTT. Residues: CASSLPTEAFF.

This chain connects TRBV11-2 to TRBJ2-3, with D tentatively TRBD2 (5 bases). Trimming left V 7 bases short and J 2 bases short, with 7 bases between. Germline CDR1 SGHAT, CDR2 FQNNGV. This CDR3 is built from 12 residues. CDR3 protein: CASTGNTDTQYF. The CDR3 coding sequence is TGTGCCAGCACCGGGAACACAGATACGCAGTATTTT.

This clone was detected only once. This chain uses TRBV7-9 with TRBJ1-3; no definite D call. CDR3 length equals 14 residues. V was cut by 8 bases and J by 0 bases, with 11 bases left in between. Germline lookup yields CDR1 SEHNR and CDR2 FQNEAQ (reference sequence). Here the CDR3 DNA reads TGTGCCAGCCTCACCAGTTCCTCTGGAAACACCATATATTTT. It codes for CASLTSSSGNTIYF. Using reference TRBV7-9 and TRBJ1-3 for the parts outside the CDR3, the full variable domain is DTGVSQNPRHKITKRGQNVTFRCDPISEHNRLYWYRQTLGQGPEFLTYFQNEAQLEKSRLLSDRFSAERPKGSFSTLEIQRTEQGDSAMYLCASLTSSSGNTIYFGEGSWLTVV.

V is TRBV7-6 and J is TRBJ2-1; D possibly corresponds to TRBD1 (6 bases). The V end was cut by 7 bases, the J end by 4 bases, with 20 bases between. The CDR3 runs to 16 residues. Germline CDR1 SGHVS, CDR2 FNYEAQ. The CDR3 sequence is CASTPFPGQRYNEQFF. The CDR3 region has the DNA TGTGCCAGCACCCCGTTCCCGGGACAACGGTACAATGAGCAGTTCTTC.

V gene TRBV9 combines with J gene TRBJ2-1, with D possibly matching TRBD2 (6 bases). CDR3 length: 14 amino acids. Germline V gives CDR1 SGDLS, CDR2 YYNGEE. V shed 4 bases and J shed 6 bases, with 14 bases lying between them. CDR3 region: CASSYWDSGNEQFF. The CDR3 DNA reads TGTGCCAGCAGCTATTGGGACTCCGGCAATGAGCAGTTCTTC.

This chain links TRBV27 with TRBJ1-1; 8 nucleotides line up with TRBD1. CDR3 length equals 13 residues. Germline assignment: CDR1 MNHEY and CDR2 SMNVEV (reference sequence). V shed 2 bases, J shed 11 bases, and the junction held 7 bases outside the gene matches. CDR3 sequence (DNA): TGTGCCAGCAGTTTAGGGACAGGAAAGGTGGCTTTCTTT. Protein: CASSLGTGKVAFF.

The chain joins TRBV27 to TRBJ2-2; D is unclear. This CDR3 spans 15 amino acids. V gave up 0 bases and J gave up 4 bases, with 9 bases separating them. The germline V gene encodes CDR1 MNHEY and CDR2 SMNVEV (reference sequence). This CDR3 reads CASSLSIKSTGELFF. The CDR3 DNA reads as TGTGCCAGCAGTTTATCGATTAAGAGCACCGGGGAGCTGTTTTTT.

The chain has TRBV7-6 and TRBJ2-3; TRBD2 aligns across 12 bases. The V gene end was trimmed by 0 bases and the J gene end by 3 bases; junction bases not matched to a gene: 4. Germline CDR1 SGHVS, CDR2 FNYEAQ. The CDR3 runs to 17 residues. The DNA of the CDR3 is TGTGCCAGCAGCTTAGCGCCTAGCGGGAGGGCAACAGATACGCAGTATTTT. Translated: CASSLAPSGRATDTQYF.

Note on this clone: Other DNA sequences of this sample code for an identical CDR3. This chain joins TRBV7-6 and TRBJ2-7, with unresolved D. This CDR3 has 15 amino acids. Germline V gene sequence: CDR1 SGHVS, CDR2 FNYEAQ. Between the trimmed V and J ends, which lost 5 bases and 0 bases, there was a span of 14 bases. The CDR3 loop reads CASSPDRTISYEQYF. CDR3 DNA: TGTGCCAGCAGCCCAGATCGGACCATCTCCTACGAGCAGTACTTC.

The chain carries TRBV4-3 and TRBJ2-3, with D perhaps being TRBD1 or TRBD2 (5 bases each). With 4 bases removed from V and 2 bases from J, the gap between germline ends came to 10 bases. CDR1 and CDR2 (germline): LGHNA, YSLEER. The CDR3 has 14 residues. The CDR3 sequence is CASSPGTATDTQYF. CDR3 nucleotides: TGCGCCAGCAGCCCAGGGACCGCCACAGATACGCAGTATTTT.

The chain is built from TRBV20-1 and TRBJ1-2; D is possibly TRBD1 (5 bases). From germline, CDR1 is DFQATT and CDR2 SNEGSKA (reference sequence). The CDR3 is 11 residues long. CDR3 protein: CSLKGIWGYTF. CDR3 sequence (DNA): TGCAGCCTAAAGGGGATCTGGGGCTACACCTTC.

V gene TRBV10-3 combines with J gene TRBJ2-5, with TRBD2 matching over 13 bases. This CDR3 contains 16 residues. Germline-derived CDR1 and CDR2 are ENHRY and SYGVKD. V was pared by 2 bases and J by 4 bases, with 4 bases of the junction left unmatched. The CDR3 sequence: CAISEVLAGGSETQYF. In DNA, the CDR3 is TGTGCCATCAGTGAGGTACTAGCGGGAGGGTCAGAGACCCAGTACTTC.